This TCR beta chain was found in a study of HIV-infected patients and healthy controls. Trimming shortened V by 6 bases and J by 0 bases, and 9 bases separated the two germline ends. The CDR3 sequence is 15 residues long. At least ten counts were recorded for this clonotype. TCRdb recomputed calls from the 5' RACE reads with MiXCR, one row per CDR3 protein. The sample contains tens of thousands of distinct CDR3 sequences, 15% to 20% of which appear only once. This receptor was identified in a human donor in good health. Sequenced input: CD4+ T cells from blood. The chain employs TRBV23-1 and TRBJ1-6; no clear D. TRBV23-1 is filed as an ORF, its function uncertain. The CDR3, as DNA: TGCGCCAGCAGAAGAGAGAGCTCCTATAATTCACCCCTCCACTTT. Protein: CASRRESSYNSPLHF.